What follows are 32 T cell receptor beta chains derived from one specimen sequenced in a study of radiation and T cells in renal cell carcinoma. Profiling relied on immunoSEQ multiplex PCR, and the TCRdb table lists in-frame clones only, not all of them. The sample yields tens of thousands of clones, 70% to 80% seen once. Time point in this sample: blood 2 weeks post-SBRT. Sample treatment: 15 Gy SBRT to primary tumor, nephrectomy 4 weeks later. The sequencing here drew on blood, taken from a patient whose treatment included radiotherapy and nephrectomy. These receptors were taken from a man between 60 and 70 years old with renal cell carcinoma.

This rearrangement joins TRBV5-8 to TRBJ2-5; D gene unclear. Trimming took 3 bases from V and 5 from J, leaving 11 bases between them. The germline V gene has CDR1 SGHTS and CDR2 YDEGEE. The CDR3 has 13 residues. The CDR3 reads CASSSETYETQYF. Written as DNA, the CDR3 is TGTGCCAGCAGCTCGGAGACGTACGAGACCCAGTACTTC. The entire variable domain, with the rest obtained from reference TRBV5-8 and TRBJ2-5, is as follows: EAGVTQSPTHLIKTRGQQATLRCSPISGHTSVYWYQQALGLGLQFLLWYDEGEERNRGNFPPRFSGRQFPNYSSELNVNALELEDSALYLCASSSETYETQYFGPGTRLLVL.

Details on this clone: The identical CDR3 is also encoded by other nucleotide sequences in the sample. The J gene is TRBJ2-2, the V gene TRBV5-1; D not certain. Germline V lookup: CDR1 SGHRS, CDR2 YFSETQ. The V end lost 0 bases, the J end lost 4 bases, and 10 bases lay between the germline ends. The CDR3 has 15 residues. For the CDR3, the DNA is TGCGCCAGCAGCTTGGACTTAGCCAGCACCGGGGAGCTGTTTTTT. Translating it yields CASSLDLASTGELFF. Full variable domain (outside the CDR3, taken from reference TRBV5-1 and TRBJ2-2): KAGVTQTPRYLIKTRGQQVTLSCSPISGHRSVSWYQQTPGQGLQFLFEYFSETQRNKGNFPGRFSGRQFSNSRSEMNVSTLELGDSALYLCASSLDLASTGELFFGEGSRLTVL.

This chain links TRBV9 with TRBJ2-1; 11 bases align to TRBD2. Germline CDR1 reads SGDLS; CDR2 reads YYNGEE. The CDR3 has 15 amino acids. The trim removed 0 bases at V and 10 bases at J, leaving 6 bases unmatched. CDR3 region: CASSVETSGAGEQFF. The CDR3 coding sequence is TGTGCCAGCAGCGTAGAGACTAGCGGGGCCGGAGAGCAGTTCTTC.

This chain joins TRBV7-2 and TRBJ1-2; no clear D gene. The CDR3 sequence is 15 residues long. Trimming removed 4 bases from V and 4 bases from J, with 16 bases in between. CDR1 and CDR2 from the germline V gene are SGHTA and FQGNSA. CDR3 bases: TGTGCCAGCAGCTCACAGAATCTAGGCCTCTATGGCTACACCTTC. This sequence encodes CASSSQNLGLYGYTF.

The rearrangement uses TRBV30 and TRBJ1-1; D possibly corresponds to TRBD1 (5 bases). Trimming stripped 0 bases from V and 10 bases from J, with 15 bases between. CDR1 and CDR2 from the germline V gene are GTSNPN and SVGIG (reference sequence). This CDR3 has 13 residues. The CDR3: CAWSVEGPERAFF. CDR3 sequence (DNA): TGTGCCTGGAGTGTAGAGGGGCCCGAACGAGCTTTCTTT.

This clone has a handful of counts. This chain connects TRBV6-1 to TRBJ1-5; D possibly corresponds to TRBD1 (5 bases). Germline-derived CDR1 and CDR2 are MNHNS and SASEGT. V was shortened by 1 base and J by 2 bases, with 6 bases between the two germline ends. There are 14 residues in the CDR3. In DNA, the CDR3 is TGTGCCAGCAGTGAAGTACAGGGCAATCAGCCCCAGCATTTT. Translating it yields CASSEVQGNQPQHF.

This chain links TRBV30 with TRBJ1-3; tentatively, D is TRBD1 (6 bases). Deletions cut 4 bases from V and 4 bases from J, with 14 bases between. Looked up from germline, CDR1 is GTSNPN and CDR2 is SVGIG (reference sequence). The CDR3 is 14 residues long. The CDR3 DNA reads TGTGCCTGGAAAAAAGGGGGGTCCGGAAACACCATATATTTT. Encoded protein: CAWKKGGSGNTIYF.

The V and J genes are TRBV11-2 and TRBJ1-2, with D hard to call. Deletions cut 6 bases from V and 7 bases from J, with 15 bases between. The CDR3 runs to 13 residues. The V gene's germline CDR1 is SGHAT and CDR2 FQNNGV. CDR3 protein: CASSSIARPGYTF. The CDR3 DNA is TGTGCCAGCAGTTCTATTGCCCGCCCTGGCTACACCTTC.

This clone is a singleton in its sample. The chain combines TRBV11-2 with TRBJ2-7, with D perhaps given as TRBD1 or TRBD2 (5 bases each). V lost 1 base to trimming and J lost 3 bases, with 7 bases between them. The CDR3 extends over 13 amino acids. Germline V gene data show CDR1 as SGHAT and CDR2 as FQNNGV. The CDR3 reads CASSLGDRYEQYF. Written as DNA, the CDR3 is TGTGCCAGCAGCTTAGGGGACCGCTACGAGCAGTACTTC.

The CDR3 nucleotides are TGCGCCAGCAGGAGCCCGGCGACAGGGGGCATCAATGAGCAGTTCTTC. This sequence encodes CASRSPATGGINEQFF. The chain has TRBV10-2 and TRBJ2-1, with 10 bases lining up with TRBD1. CDR1 and CDR2 (germline): WSHSY, SAAADI. The CDR3 contains 16 residues. The V segment lost 6 bases and the J segment 6 bases; nucleotides outside the gene matches: 11.

This rearrangement joins TRBV19 to TRBJ2-3, with 10 bases fitting TRBD1. CDR3 size: 18 residues. Germline V gene sequence: CDR1 LNHDA, CDR2 SQIVND (reference sequence). V shed 5 bases, J shed 4 bases, and the junction held 15 bases outside the gene matches. The CDR3 region is CASSSSGTGVTSPDTQYF. CDR3 nucleotides: TGTGCCAGTAGTTCGTCCGGGACAGGGGTCACTAGCCCAGATACGCAGTATTTT.

The V gene is TRBV14, the J gene TRBJ1-1, with D hard to call. V lost 1 base, J lost 7 bases, and 13 bases lay in between. The CDR3 is 14 amino acids. CDR1 and CDR2 from the germline V gene are SGHDN and FVKESK. This CDR3 reads CASSQGQASLEAFF. The CDR3 DNA reads as TGTGCCAGCAGCCAAGGGCAGGCGAGCCTTGAAGCTTTCTTT.

The rearrangement uses TRBV30 and TRBJ2-5, with 11 nucleotides matching TRBD2. V was pared by 6 bases and J by 0 bases, with 3 bases of the junction left unmatched. The CDR3 sequence is 14 residues long. Looked up from germline, CDR1 is GTSNPN and CDR2 is SVGIG (reference sequence). CDR3 region: CACATSGDQETQYF. The CDR3 nucleotides are TGTGCCTGCGCGACTAGCGGGGACCAAGAGACCCAGTACTTC.

This sequence joins TRBV11-2 and TRBJ2-2; D might be TRBD2 (6 bases). Germline loops: CDR1 SGHAT, CDR2 FQNNGV. The CDR3 covers 16 residues. V was clipped by 0 bases and J by 3 bases, with 11 bases between them. Here the CDR3 reads CASSLEQAGYTGELFF. The CDR3 DNA follows: TGTGCCAGCAGCTTAGAACAAGCGGGCTACACCGGGGAGCTGTTTTTT.

This clone came up once. V and J are TRBV5-6 and TRBJ1-5; TRBD1 matches 8 bases. With 4 bases clipped from V and 7 bases from J, the junction kept 4 bases outside the gene matches. Germline-derived CDR1 and CDR2 are SGHDT and YYEEEE. This CDR3 contains 13 residues. The CDR3 DNA follows: TGTGCCAGCAGCCACAGGGGGGGCCAGCCCCAGCATTTT. It codes for CASSHRGGQPQHF.

This clone was seen a handful of times. The chain recombines TRBV6-4 with TRBJ1-1; no clear D gene. There are 14 residues in the CDR3. Germline CDR1 and CDR2: MRHNA and SNTAGT. The germline V and J ends were trimmed by 0 bases and 4 bases, with 9 bases remaining between them. The CDR3 bases are TGTGCCAGCAGTGACTCCGGCGGGAGCACTGAAGCTTTCTTT. It specifies CASSDSGGSTEAFF.

The rearrangement uses TRBV9 and TRBJ2-3; 12 bases fit TRBD2. The CDR3 runs 15 residues. Germline values: CDR1 SGDLS, CDR2 YYNGEE. The ends lost 2 bases at V and 4 bases at J; junction bases unmatched: 2. The CDR3 DNA reads TGTGCCAGCAGCGTGAGACTAGCGGGAGCAGATACGCAGTATTTT. Amino acids: CASSVRLAGADTQYF.

This clone was seen a few times. The chain combines TRBV11-2 with TRBJ2-3; perhaps TRBD2 as D (6 bases). CDR3 length: 16 residues. The V gene's germline CDR1 is SGHAT and CDR2 FQNNGV. Trimming took off 2 bases at V and 3 bases at J, with 15 bases between the two ends. The CDR3 DNA follows: TGTGCCAGCAGCTTAATGGGGGGTGTCGGGACAGATACGCAGTATTTT. Amino acid sequence: CASSLMGGVGTDTQYF.

This clone was detected once. The chain is built from TRBV23-1 and TRBJ2-7; 12 bases match TRBD1. TRBV23-1 is flagged as an ORF with uncertain function. This CDR3 is 16 amino acids long. V dropped 1 base and J dropped 7; count of bases not matched to a gene: 8. CDR3 residues: CASSQLGGQGAGEQYV. CDR3 nucleotide sequence: TGCGCCAGCAGTCAATTAGGGGGACAGGGGGCCGGGGAGCAGTACGTC.

This clone was seen once. This chain joins TRBV7-9 and TRBJ1-6; D call uncertain. The CDR3 length is 13 residues. Between the trimmed V and J ends, which lost 10 bases and 7 bases, there was a span of 14 bases. Germline assignment: CDR1 SEHNR and CDR2 FQNEAQ (reference sequence). This CDR3 reads CATAGLDNSPLHF. The CDR3 region has the DNA TGTGCCACCGCAGGCCTTGACAATTCACCCCTCCACTTT. Full variable domain (remainder filled in from reference TRBV7-9 and TRBJ1-6): DTGVSQNPRHKITKRGQNVTFRCDPISEHNRLYWYRQTLGQGPEFLTYFQNEAQLEKSRLLSDRFSAERPKGSFSTLEIQRTEQGDSAMYLCATAGLDNSPLHFGNGTRLTVT.

This clone has only one observation. The genes are TRBV14 and TRBJ2-3; D is unclear. The V gene's germline CDR1 is SGHDN and CDR2 FVKESK. Trimming stripped 0 bases from V and 0 bases from J, with 13 bases between. This CDR3 has 17 amino acids. The CDR3 region has the DNA TGTGCCAGCAGCCAAGATGTGGGTCAGGTTAGCACAGATACGCAGTATTTT. Its protein product is CASSQDVGQVSTDTQYF.

This clone was seen a single time. The V call is TRBV14, the J call TRBJ1-4; 9 bases map to TRBD1. The CDR3 covers 14 residues. Trimming cost V 4 bases and J 7 bases; bases outside gene matches: 4. Germline CDR1 is SGHDN and CDR2 is FVKESK. The CDR3 bases are TGTGCCAGCAGCCGGGACAGGGTGTCTGAAAAACTGTTTTTT. Translated: CASSRDRVSEKLFF.

The chain combines TRBV30 with TRBJ1-2; D call uncertain. V was clipped by 0 bases and J by 8 bases, with 16 bases between them. This CDR3 is 14 amino acids long. The V gene's germline CDR1 is GTSNPN and CDR2 SVGIG (reference sequence). The CDR3 spells CAWSVTTRVRGYTF. In nucleotides, the CDR3 is TGTGCCTGGAGTGTAACAACGAGGGTGCGAGGCTACACCTTC.

This rearrangement joins TRBV15 to TRBJ2-1; D gene uncertain. Per the germline V gene, CDR1 is LNHNV and CDR2 is YYDKDF (reference sequence). Trimming took off 0 bases at V and 0 bases at J, with 12 bases between the two ends. This CDR3 region has 17 residues. The CDR3 DNA reads as TGTGCCACCAGCAGAGATATTCTATCGAGCTCCTACAATGAGCAGTTCTTC. It specifies CATSRDILSSSYNEQFF.

The V gene is TRBV6-1, the J gene TRBJ2-5, with D uncertain. The V gene lost 2 bases and the J gene lost 2 bases, with 3 bases spanning the gap. Germline CDR1 MNHNS, CDR2 SASEGT. The CDR3 extends over 12 amino acids. This CDR3 is CASSENQETQYF. The DNA for the CDR3 is TGTGCCAGCAGTGAAAATCAAGAGACCCAGTACTTC.

This chain links TRBV9 with TRBJ1-4; TRBD1 might be the D (5 bases). V dropped 4 bases and J dropped 3 bases, with 16 bases sitting between them. Germline V CDR1 and CDR2: SGDLS, YYNGEE. The CDR3 is made up of 16 amino acids. CDR3 amino acids: CASSSGEGRANEKLFF. The CDR3 DNA reads TGTGCCAGCAGCTCCGGGGAGGGGAGGGCTAATGAAAAACTGTTTTTT. Looking up the rest from reference TRBV9 and TRBJ1-4 gives the full variable domain: DSGVTQTPKHLITATGQRVTLRCSPRSGDLSVYWYQQSLDQGLQFLIQYYNGEERAKGNILERFSAQQFPDLHSELNLSSLELGDSALYFCASSSGEGRANEKLFFGSGTQLSVL.

The chain couples TRBV15 to TRBJ2-3; D not resolved. The V gene lost 4 bases and the J gene lost 0 bases, with 8 bases spanning the gap. This CDR3 contains 14 residues. CDR1 is LNHNV, CDR2 YYDKDF, per germline (reference sequence). The CDR3 reads CATSTGSSTDTQYF. CDR3 DNA sequence: TGTGCCACCAGCACAGGTTCTAGCACAGATACGCAGTATTTT.

J is TRBJ2-2 and V is TRBV6-6; 7 bases fit TRBD1. The CDR3 runs 16 residues. The junction had 7 bases not matched to a gene; V was cut back by 6 bases and J by 0 bases. Germline assignment: CDR1 MNHNY and CDR2 SVGAGI (reference sequence). The CDR3 DNA is TGTGCCAGCAGCAATGCTGGGACAGCGAACACCGGGGAGCTGTTTTTT. Its translation is CASSNAGTANTGELFF.

This chain uses TRBV19 with TRBJ2-2, with 10 bases aligning to TRBD2. In germline, CDR1 is LNHDA, CDR2 SQIVND (reference sequence). The CDR3 totals 16 residues. The V gene end was trimmed by 4 bases and the J gene end by 5 bases; junction bases not matched to a gene: 7. CDR3 DNA sequence: TGTGCCAGTAGTACGACGAGCGGGAGGGAAACCGGGGAGCTGTTTTTT. Translated, it gives CASSTTSGRETGELFF.

Only one count was recorded for this clone. This chain uses TRBV5-5 with TRBJ1-2; no clear D. V gave up 4 bases and J gave up 7 bases, with 11 bases separating them. The length of the CDR3 is 12 residues. Looked up from germline, CDR1 is SGHKS and CDR2 is YYEKEE (reference sequence). DNA for the CDR3: TGTGCCAGCAGCAGAACAGACCTTGGCTACACCTTC. Its translation is CASSRTDLGYTF.

The gene calls are TRBV10-3 and TRBJ2-2, with 10 bases that match TRBD2. Germline values: CDR1 ENHRY, CDR2 SYGVKD. The CDR3 runs 20 residues. V lost 0 bases, J lost 2 bases, and 12 bases stayed unmatched. The CDR3 nucleotides read TGTGCCATCAGTGAGTCATTAGGACTAGCGGATTCTCTAAACACCGGGGAGCTGTTTTTT. Translation gives CAISESLGLADSLNTGELFF.

The chain recombines TRBV7-9 with TRBJ1-4, with 10 bases that match TRBD1. Germline V gene sequence: CDR1 SEHNR, CDR2 FQNEAQ (reference sequence). V lost 6 bases to trimming and J lost 2 bases; unmatched junction nucleotides: 6. The length of the CDR3 is 16 residues. The CDR3 sequence is CASRRDRGFTNEKLFF. CDR3 coding DNA: TGTGCCAGCAGGAGGGACAGGGGTTTTACTAATGAAAAACTGTTTTTT.